A single sample gave rise to the 15 T cell receptor beta chains below, sequenced in a study of glioma-infiltrating T cells. TCR alpha and beta CDR3 regions were amplified from RNA using iRepertoire nested multiplex PCR. One entry per CDR3 protein results from TCRdb running MiXCR on the multiplex PCR reads. The sample includes about 410,000 distinct CDR3 sequences, roughly two fifths of them seen just once. Sequenced input: glioma tissue, nonneoplastic brain tissue, or PBMCs (not recorded which). The receptor source for this set is a human donor with low-grade glioma or glioblastoma, undergoing nonglioma brain surgery, or in good health (not recorded which).

On this clonotype: A clone one base away is much larger, so this may be a read error. J is TRBJ2-7 and V is TRBV20-1; 9 bases match TRBD2. The CDR3 runs 13 residues. The ends lost 5 bases at V and 5 bases at J; junction bases unmatched: 7. Germline V CDR1 and CDR2: DFQATT, SNEGSKA (reference sequence). DNA for the CDR3: TGCAGTGCTGAGGGTAGCGGGAGACACGAGCAGTACTTC. Translating it yields CSAEGSGRHEQYF.

In the case of this clonotype: An end of the junction does not agree with germline; a read error may underlie this. The gene calls are TRBV20-1 and TRBJ2-7; 8 bases map to TRBD1. The length of the CDR3 is 11 residues. The germline V gene has CDR1 DFQATT and CDR2 SNEGSKA (reference sequence). The CDR3 DNA is TGCAGTCAGGGGGCCGGTTACGAGCAGCACTTC. Its protein is CSQGAGYEQHF.

A single count supports this clonotype. The chain combines TRBV14 with TRBJ1-5, with no clear D. Germline V gene data show CDR1 as SGHDN and CDR2 as FVKESK. Trimming cost V 6 bases and J 5 bases, with 14 bases left between them. The CDR3 is made up of 14 amino acids. CDR3 protein: CASSPYIDDQPQHF. DNA of the CDR3: TGTGCCAGCAGTCCCTATATTGACGATCAGCCCCAGCATTTT.

The chain couples TRBV10-3 to TRBJ2-7; 8 bases are a match to TRBD1. Unmatched junction bases numbered 3, after V lost 10 bases and J lost 4 bases. CDR1 and CDR2 from the germline V gene are ENHRY and SYGVKD. CDR3 length: 11 residues. The CDR3, as DNA: TGTGCCACCTGGACAGGGTACGAGCAGTACTTC. It yields the protein CATWTGYEQYF.

The chain employs TRBV5-1 and TRBJ2-7, with D possibly called TRBD1 or TRBD2 (6 bases each). The germline V gene encodes CDR1 SGHRS and CDR2 YFSETQ. Trimming stripped 4 bases from V and 3 bases from J, with 17 bases between. The CDR3 spans 15 residues. This chain's CDR3 is CASSPPGAHGYEQYF. CDR3 nucleotides: TGCGCCAGCAGCCCCCCGGGGGCGCACGGCTACGAGCAGTACTTC.

V gene TRBV28 combines with J gene TRBJ1-5; D gene uncertain. CDR1 and CDR2 (germline): MDHEN, SYDVKM. The CDR3 consists of 12 residues. Trimming pared 7 bases from V and 1 base from J, leaving 5 bases between. CDR3 amino acids: CASMWSNQPQHF. The CDR3 DNA follows: TGTGCCAGCATGTGGAGCAATCAGCCCCAGCATTTT.

The V gene is TRBV7-2, the J gene TRBJ2-7; the match to TRBD2 covers 13 bases. Germline CDR1 is SGHTA and CDR2 is FQGNSA. The CDR3 runs to 14 residues. V lost 5 bases and J lost 7; bases outside the gene matches: 5. This chain's CDR3 is CASSLLAGGGEQYF. CDR3 DNA sequence: TGTGCCAGCAGCCTACTAGCGGGAGGGGGAGAGCAGTACTTC.

This clonotype was seen once. This rearrangement joins TRBV6-2 or TRBV6-3 to TRBJ2-7; 9 bases are shared with TRBD1. V lost 5 bases to trimming and J lost 5 bases; unmatched junction nucleotides: 7. Germline assignment: CDR1 MNHEY and CDR2 SVGEGT. This CDR3 has 14 residues. The CDR3, as DNA: TGTGCCAGCAGTGGCGCGGGACAGGGAAACGAGCAGTACTTC. Amino acid sequence: CASSGAGQGNEQYF.

A word on this clonotype: Just one base apart from a much larger clone, this may be a read error. The CDR3 sequence is CASSRQEYYSYNEQLF. In DNA, the CDR3 is TGTGCCAGCAGTAGACAGGAGTACTATTCCTACAATGAGCAGCTCTTC. V is TRBV27 and J is TRBJ2-1; weak D call: TRBD1 (6 bases). CDR1 and CDR2 (germline): MNHEY, SMNVEV (reference sequence). This CDR3 has 16 amino acids.

The CDR3: CASSSPGGGEKTQYF. The CDR3 DNA follows: TGTGCCAGCAGCTCTCCCGGCGGGGGGGAAAAGACCCAGTACTTC. The chain combines TRBV5-4 with TRBJ2-5; TRBD2 matches at 9 bases. Germline loops: CDR1 SGHNT, CDR2 YYREEE (reference sequence). The CDR3 is 15 amino acids. The junction had 9 bases not matched to a gene; V was cut back by 3 bases and J by 6 bases. The full variable domain, in which reference TRBV5-4 and TRBJ2-5 provide the parts outside the CDR3, is ETGVTQSPTHLIKTRGQQVTLRCSSQSGHNTVSWYQQALGQGPQFIFQYYREEENGRGNFPPRFSGLQFPNYSSELNVNALELDDSALYLCASSSPGGGEKTQYFGPGTRLLVL.

This clonotype was detected many times. This chain links TRBV28 with TRBJ2-5; D is perhaps TRBD1 or TRBD2 (5 bases each). The CDR3 loop spans 13 amino acids. Trimming pared 2 bases from V and 3 bases from J, leaving 7 bases between. The germline gives CDR1 MDHEN, CDR2 SYDVKM. The CDR3 DNA sequence: TGTGCCAGCAGTTTAGGGGGAGAAGAGACCCAGTACTTC. Residues: CASSLGGEETQYF.

The chain combines TRBV18 with TRBJ1-1, with a tentative D call TRBD1 (5 bases). Germline CDR1 reads KGHSH; CDR2 reads LQKENI. Trimming removed 3 bases from V and 4 bases from J, with 9 bases in between. This CDR3 comprises 13 residues. In nucleotides, the CDR3 is TGTGCCAGCTCACCTGGAGGGACCACTGAAGCTTTCTTT. The encoded protein is CASSPGGTTEAFF.

The V and J genes are TRBV28 and TRBJ2-1; 8 positions agree with TRBD1. The germline V gene encodes CDR1 MDHEN and CDR2 SYDVKM. This CDR3 has 15 amino acids. The junction had 13 bases not matched to a gene; V was cut back by 8 bases and J by 7 bases. CDR3 residues: CASPPRQGPLNEQFF. CDR3 DNA sequence: TGTGCCAGCCCCCCGAGACAGGGGCCCCTTAATGAGCAGTTCTTC.

This clonotype was recorded a few times. The CDR3 sequence is CASSIAKQGNYGYTF. In DNA, the CDR3 is TGTGCCAGTAGTATAGCCAAACAGGGGAACTATGGCTACACCTTC. The rearrangement uses TRBV19 and TRBJ1-2; TRBD1 matches at 7 bases. The germline V gene encodes CDR1 LNHDA and CDR2 SQIVND (reference sequence). This CDR3 has 15 amino acids. V was pared by 1 base and J by 2 bases, with 4 bases of the junction left unmatched.

This clonotype was observed many times. The rearrangement links TRBV27 to TRBJ2-3; 11 bases fit TRBD2. J lost 8 bases, V lost 5 bases, and 6 bases had no gene match. Looked up from germline, CDR1 is MNHEY and CDR2 is SMNVEV (reference sequence). This CDR3 region has 14 residues. Here the CDR3 reads CASSDGTSGGTQYF. The CDR3 region has the DNA TGTGCCAGCAGTGACGGGACTAGCGGTGGTACGCAGTATTTT.